The present entry profiles one T cell receptor (beta chain) with its context. Antigen unknown. The sample comes from a study of cytomegalovirus exposure and HLA in healthy donors. Study-wide context: There were roughly 110 million unique TCR beta sequences, drawn from about 200 million T cells, in an earlier analysis.

13 Jbeta primers and 60 Vbeta primers were used for the PCR. Profiled with immunoSEQ multiplex PCR; TCRdb holds only in-frame clones, not every one. The sample records 90,000 to 130,000 clones, about four fifths being singletons. CDR3 length: 13 residues. Looked up from germline, CDR1 is SQVTM and CDR2 is ANQGSEA. V lost 7 bases to trimming and J lost 5 bases, with 14 bases between them. Study-level results: Earlier findings revealed that most TCR beta V segments proved productive either about 87% or about 30% of the time. When analyzed later, a missense DCLRE1C variant was found to be linked to TCR beta V- and J-gene trimming.

V gene TRBV29-1 combines with J gene TRBJ1-4; D possibly corresponds to TRBD1 (5 bases). Sequences were obtained from PBMCs. This TCR was recovered from a woman aged 60-75 years in good health and CMV-seropositive. The CDR3 reads CSAGTQGNEKLFF. The CDR3 DNA follows: TGCAGCGCCGGGACTCAAGGAAATGAAAAACTGTTTTTT.